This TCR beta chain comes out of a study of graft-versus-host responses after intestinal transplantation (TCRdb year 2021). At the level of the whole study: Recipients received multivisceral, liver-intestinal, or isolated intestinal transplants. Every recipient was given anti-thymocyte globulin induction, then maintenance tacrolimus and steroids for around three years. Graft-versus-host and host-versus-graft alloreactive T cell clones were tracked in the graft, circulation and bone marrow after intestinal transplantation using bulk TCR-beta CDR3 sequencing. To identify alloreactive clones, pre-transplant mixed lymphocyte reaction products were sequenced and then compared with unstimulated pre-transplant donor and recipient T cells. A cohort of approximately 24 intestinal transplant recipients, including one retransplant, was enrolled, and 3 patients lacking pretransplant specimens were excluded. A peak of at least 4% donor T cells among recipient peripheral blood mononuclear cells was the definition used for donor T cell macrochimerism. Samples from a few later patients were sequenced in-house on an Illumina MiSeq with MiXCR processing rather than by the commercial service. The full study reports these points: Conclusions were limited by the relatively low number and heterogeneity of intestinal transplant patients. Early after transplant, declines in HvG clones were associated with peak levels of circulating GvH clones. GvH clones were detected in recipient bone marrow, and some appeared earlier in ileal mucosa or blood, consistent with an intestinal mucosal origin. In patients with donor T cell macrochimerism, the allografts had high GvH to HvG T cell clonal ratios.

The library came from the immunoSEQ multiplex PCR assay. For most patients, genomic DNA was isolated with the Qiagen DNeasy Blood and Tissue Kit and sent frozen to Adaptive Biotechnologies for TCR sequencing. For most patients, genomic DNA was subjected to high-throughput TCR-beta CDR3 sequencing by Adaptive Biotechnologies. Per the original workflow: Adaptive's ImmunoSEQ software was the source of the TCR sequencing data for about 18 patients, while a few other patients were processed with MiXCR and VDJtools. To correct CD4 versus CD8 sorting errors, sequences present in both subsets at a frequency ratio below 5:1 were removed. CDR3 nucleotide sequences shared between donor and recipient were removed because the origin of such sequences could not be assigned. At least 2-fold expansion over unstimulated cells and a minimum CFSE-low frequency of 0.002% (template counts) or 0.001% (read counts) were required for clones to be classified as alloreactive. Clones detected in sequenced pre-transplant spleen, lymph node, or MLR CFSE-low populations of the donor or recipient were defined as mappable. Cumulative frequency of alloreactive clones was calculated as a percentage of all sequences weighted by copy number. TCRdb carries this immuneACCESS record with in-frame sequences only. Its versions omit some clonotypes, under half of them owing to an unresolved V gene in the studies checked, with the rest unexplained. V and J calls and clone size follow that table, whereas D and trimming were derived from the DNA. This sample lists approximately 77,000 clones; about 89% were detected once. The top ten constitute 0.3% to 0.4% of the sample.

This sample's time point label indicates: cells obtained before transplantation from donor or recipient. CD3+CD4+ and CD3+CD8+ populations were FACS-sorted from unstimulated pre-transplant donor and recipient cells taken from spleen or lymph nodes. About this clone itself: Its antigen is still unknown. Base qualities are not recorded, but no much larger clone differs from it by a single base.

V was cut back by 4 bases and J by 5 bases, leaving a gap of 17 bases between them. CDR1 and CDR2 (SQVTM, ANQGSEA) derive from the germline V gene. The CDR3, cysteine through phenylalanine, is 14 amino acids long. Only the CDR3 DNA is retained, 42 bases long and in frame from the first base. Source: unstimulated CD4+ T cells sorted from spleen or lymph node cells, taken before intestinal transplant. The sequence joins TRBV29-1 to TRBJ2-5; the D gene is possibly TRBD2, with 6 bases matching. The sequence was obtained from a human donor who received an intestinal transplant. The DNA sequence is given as TGCAGCGTTGGACCCCGAGCGGGTACGGAGACCCAGTACTTC. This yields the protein CSVGPRAGTETQYF.